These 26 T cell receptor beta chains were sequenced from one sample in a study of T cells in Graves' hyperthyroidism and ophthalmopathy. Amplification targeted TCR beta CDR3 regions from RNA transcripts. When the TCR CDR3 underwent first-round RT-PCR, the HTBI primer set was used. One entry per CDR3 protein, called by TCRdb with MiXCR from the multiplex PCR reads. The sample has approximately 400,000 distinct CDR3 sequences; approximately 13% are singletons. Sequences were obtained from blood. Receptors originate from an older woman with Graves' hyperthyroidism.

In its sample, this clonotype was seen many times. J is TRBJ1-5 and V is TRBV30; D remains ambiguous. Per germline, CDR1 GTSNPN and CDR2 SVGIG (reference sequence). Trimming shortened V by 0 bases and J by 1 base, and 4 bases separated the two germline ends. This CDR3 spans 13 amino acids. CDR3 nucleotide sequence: TGTGCCTGGAGTGTGGACAGCAATCAGCCCCAGCATTTT. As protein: CAWSVDSNQPQHF. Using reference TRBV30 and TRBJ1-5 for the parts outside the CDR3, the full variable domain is SQTIHQWPATLVQPVGSPLSLECTVEGTSNPNLYWYRQAAGRGLQLLFYSVGIGQISSEVPQNLSASRPQDRQFILSSKKLLLSDSGFYLCAWSVDSNQPQHFGDGTRLSIL.

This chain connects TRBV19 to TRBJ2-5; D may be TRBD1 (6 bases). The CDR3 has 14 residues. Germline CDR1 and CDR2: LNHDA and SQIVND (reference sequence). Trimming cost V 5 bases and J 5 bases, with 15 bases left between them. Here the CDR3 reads CASSPDSFGETQYF. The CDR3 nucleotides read TGTGCCAGTAGTCCGGACAGCTTTGGGGAGACCCAGTACTTC.

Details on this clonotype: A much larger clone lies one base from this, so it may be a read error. The CDR3 is CARSPLRETQYF. The CDR3 DNA is TGTGCCCGCTCACCTCTTAGAGAGACCCAGTACTTC. V gene TRBV18 combines with J gene TRBJ2-5; D is unresolved. CDR3 length equals 12 residues. Germline V gene lookup returns CDR1 KGHSH and CDR2 LQKENI.

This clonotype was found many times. The CDR3 sequence: CASSLEQGNTEAFF. The CDR3 region has the DNA TGCGCCAGCAGCTTGGAACAGGGCAACACTGAAGCTTTCTTT. V and J are TRBV5-1 and TRBJ1-1; a weak D match, TRBD1 (6 bases). CDR1 is SGHRS and CDR2 is YFSETQ in the germline V gene. The CDR3 covers 14 residues. V lost 0 bases, J lost 2 bases, and 8 bases lay in between. Drawing the rest from reference TRBV5-1 and TRBJ1-1, the complete variable domain is KAGVTQTPRYLIKTRGQQVTLSCSPISGHRSVSWYQQTPGQGLQFLFEYFSETQRNKGNFPGRFSGRQFSNSRSEMNVSTLELGDSALYLCASSLEQGNTEAFFGQGTRLTVV.

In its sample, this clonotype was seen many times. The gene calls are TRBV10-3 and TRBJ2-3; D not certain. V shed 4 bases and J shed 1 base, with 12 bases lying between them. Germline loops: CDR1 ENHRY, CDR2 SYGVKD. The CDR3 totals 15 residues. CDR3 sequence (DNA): TGTGCCATCAGTGTCGGTTCCGCAGGCACAGATACGCAGTATTTT. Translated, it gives CAISVGSAGTDTQYF.

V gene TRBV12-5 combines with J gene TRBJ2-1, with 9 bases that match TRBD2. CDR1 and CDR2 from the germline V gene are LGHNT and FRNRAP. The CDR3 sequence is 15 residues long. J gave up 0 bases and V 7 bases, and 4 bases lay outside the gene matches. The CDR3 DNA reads TGTGCTAGTGTTCTAGCGGGAAGCTCCTACAATGAGCAGTTCTTC. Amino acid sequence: CASVLAGSSYNEQFF.

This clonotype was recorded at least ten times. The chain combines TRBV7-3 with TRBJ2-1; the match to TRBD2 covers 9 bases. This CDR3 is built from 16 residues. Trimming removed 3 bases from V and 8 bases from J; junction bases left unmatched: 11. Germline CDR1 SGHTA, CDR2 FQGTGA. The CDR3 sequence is CASSFGGLAGLDEQFF. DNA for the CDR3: TGTGCCAGCAGCTTCGGTGGTCTAGCGGGACTCGATGAGCAGTTCTTC.

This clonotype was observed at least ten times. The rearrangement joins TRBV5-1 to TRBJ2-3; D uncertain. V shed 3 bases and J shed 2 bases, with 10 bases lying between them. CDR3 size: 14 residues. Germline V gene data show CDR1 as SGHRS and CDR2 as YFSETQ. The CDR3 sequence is CASSWQEITDTQYF. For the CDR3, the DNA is TGCGCCAGCAGCTGGCAGGAGATCACAGATACGCAGTATTTT.

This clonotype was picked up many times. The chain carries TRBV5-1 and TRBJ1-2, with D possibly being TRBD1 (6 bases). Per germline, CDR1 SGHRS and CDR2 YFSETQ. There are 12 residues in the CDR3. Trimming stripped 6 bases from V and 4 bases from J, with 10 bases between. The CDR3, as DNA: TGCGCCAGCACCCAGGACAGCTATGGCTACACCTTC. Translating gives CASTQDSYGYTF.

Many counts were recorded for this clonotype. The DNA of the CDR3 is TGTGCCAGCAGTCCCCCAGGGAATGAGCAGTTCTTC. It is translated as CASSPPGNEQFF. V and J are TRBV28 and TRBJ2-1, with TRBD1 as a possible D gene (5 bases). CDR1 and CDR2 from the germline V gene are MDHEN and SYDVKM. CDR3 size: 12 residues. The ends were cut back, 5 bases at V and 7 bases at J, with 9 bases in the middle.

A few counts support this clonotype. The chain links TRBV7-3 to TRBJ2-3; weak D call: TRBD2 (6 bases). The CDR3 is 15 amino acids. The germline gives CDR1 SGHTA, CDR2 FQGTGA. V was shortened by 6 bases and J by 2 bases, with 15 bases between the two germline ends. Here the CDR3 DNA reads TGTGCCAGCAGTCAATGGGGACTTTCCACAGATACGCAGTATTTT. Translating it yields CASSQWGLSTDTQYF.

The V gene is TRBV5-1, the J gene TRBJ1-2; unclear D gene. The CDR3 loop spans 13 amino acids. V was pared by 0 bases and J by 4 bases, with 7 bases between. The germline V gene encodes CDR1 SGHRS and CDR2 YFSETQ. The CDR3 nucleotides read TGCGCCAGCAGCTTGGTCCAACCCTATGGCTACACCTTC. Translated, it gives CASSLVQPYGYTF.

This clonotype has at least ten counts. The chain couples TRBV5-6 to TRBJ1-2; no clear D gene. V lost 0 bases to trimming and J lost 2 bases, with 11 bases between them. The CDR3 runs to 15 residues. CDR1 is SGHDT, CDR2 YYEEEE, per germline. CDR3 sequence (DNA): TGTGCCAGCAGCTTGGCCGGTAATAAGAACTATGGCTACACCTTC. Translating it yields CASSLAGNKNYGYTF.

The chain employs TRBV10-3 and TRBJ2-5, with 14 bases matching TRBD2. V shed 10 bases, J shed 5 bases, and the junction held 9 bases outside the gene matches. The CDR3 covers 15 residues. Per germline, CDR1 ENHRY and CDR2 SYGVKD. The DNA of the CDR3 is TGTGCCACCGAAGGGACTAGCGGGAGCGCGGAGACCCAGTACTTC. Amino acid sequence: CATEGTSGSAETQYF.

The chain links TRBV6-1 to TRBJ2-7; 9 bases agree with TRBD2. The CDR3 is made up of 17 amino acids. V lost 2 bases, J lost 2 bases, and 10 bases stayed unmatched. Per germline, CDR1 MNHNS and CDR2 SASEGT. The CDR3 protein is CASSEPRGAGGTYEQYF. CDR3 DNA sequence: TGTGCCAGCAGTGAACCCCGGGGAGCGGGGGGTACCTACGAGCAGTACTTC.

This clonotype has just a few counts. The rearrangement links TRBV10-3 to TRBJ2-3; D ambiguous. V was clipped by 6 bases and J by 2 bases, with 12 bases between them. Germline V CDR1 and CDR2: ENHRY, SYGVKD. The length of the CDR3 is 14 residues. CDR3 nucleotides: TGTGCCATCAGAGAACCGACCTACACAGATACGCAGTATTTT. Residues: CAIREPTYTDTQYF.

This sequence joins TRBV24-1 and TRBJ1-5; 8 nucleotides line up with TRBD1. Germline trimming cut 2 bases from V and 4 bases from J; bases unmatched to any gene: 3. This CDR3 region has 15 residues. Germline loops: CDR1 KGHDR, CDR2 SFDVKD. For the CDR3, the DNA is TGTGCCACCAGTGATTCCAGGACAGGGAATCAGCCCCAGCATTTT. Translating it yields CATSDSRTGNQPQHF.

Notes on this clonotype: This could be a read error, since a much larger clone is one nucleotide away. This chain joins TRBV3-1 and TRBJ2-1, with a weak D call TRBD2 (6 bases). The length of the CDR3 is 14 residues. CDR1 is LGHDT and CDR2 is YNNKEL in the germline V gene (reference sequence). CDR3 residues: CASSQGLEDNVQFF. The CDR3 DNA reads TGTGCCAGCAGCCAAGGACTAGAGGACAATGTGCAGTTCTTC.

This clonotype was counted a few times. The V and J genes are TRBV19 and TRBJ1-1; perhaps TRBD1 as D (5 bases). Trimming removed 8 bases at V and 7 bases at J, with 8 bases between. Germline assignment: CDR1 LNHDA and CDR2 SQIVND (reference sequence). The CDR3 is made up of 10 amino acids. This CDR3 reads CASGDVEAFF. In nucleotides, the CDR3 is TGTGCCAGTGGGGACGTTGAAGCTTTCTTT.

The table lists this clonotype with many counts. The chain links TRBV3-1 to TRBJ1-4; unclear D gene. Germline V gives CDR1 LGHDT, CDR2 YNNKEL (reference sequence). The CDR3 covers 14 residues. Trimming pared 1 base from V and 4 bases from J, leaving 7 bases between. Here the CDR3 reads CASSQGLFNEKLFF. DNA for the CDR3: TGTGCCAGCAGCCAAGGCCTATTTAATGAAAAACTGTTTTTT.

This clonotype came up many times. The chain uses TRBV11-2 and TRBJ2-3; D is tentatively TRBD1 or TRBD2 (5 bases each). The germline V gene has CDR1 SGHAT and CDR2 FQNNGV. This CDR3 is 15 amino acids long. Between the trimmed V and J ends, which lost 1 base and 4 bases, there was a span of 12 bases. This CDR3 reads CASSLGGIIADTQYF. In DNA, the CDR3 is TGTGCCAGCAGCTTAGGGGGGATCATCGCAGATACGCAGTATTTT.

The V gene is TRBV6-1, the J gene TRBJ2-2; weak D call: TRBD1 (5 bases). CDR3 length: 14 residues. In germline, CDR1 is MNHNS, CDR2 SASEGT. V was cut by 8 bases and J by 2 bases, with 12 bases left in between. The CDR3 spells CASGATANTGELFF. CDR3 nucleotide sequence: TGTGCCAGCGGGGCGACAGCTAACACCGGGGAGCTGTTTTTT.

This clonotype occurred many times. The DNA of the CDR3 is TGCAGTGCCCAAAGCACTAGCGGGAACGAGCAGTACTTC. It yields the protein CSAQSTSGNEQYF. The chain couples TRBV20-1 to TRBJ2-7; 10 bases line up with TRBD2. The CDR3 has 13 amino acids. Trimming cost V 6 bases and J 5 bases; bases outside gene matches: 7. CDR1 is DFQATT, CDR2 SNEGSKA, per germline (reference sequence).

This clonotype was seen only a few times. The chain's CDR3 is CASSPQGSGRANEQFF. The CDR3, as DNA: TGTGCCAGCAGTCCCCAGGGAAGCGGGAGGGCCAATGAGCAGTTCTTC. This rearrangement joins TRBV27 to TRBJ2-1; TRBD2 matches at 10 bases. V trimming: 5 bases; J trimming: 6 bases; junction bases outside the gene matches: 10. CDR3 length: 16 residues. The germline V gene has CDR1 MNHEY and CDR2 SMNVEV (reference sequence).

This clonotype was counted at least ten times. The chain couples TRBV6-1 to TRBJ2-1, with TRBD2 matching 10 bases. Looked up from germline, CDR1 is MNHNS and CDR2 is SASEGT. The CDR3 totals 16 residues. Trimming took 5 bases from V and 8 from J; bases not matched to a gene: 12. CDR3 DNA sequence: TGTGCCAGCAGTCCAACCCCCGGGACTAGCGATGATGAGCAGTTCTTC. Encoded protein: CASSPTPGTSDDEQFF.

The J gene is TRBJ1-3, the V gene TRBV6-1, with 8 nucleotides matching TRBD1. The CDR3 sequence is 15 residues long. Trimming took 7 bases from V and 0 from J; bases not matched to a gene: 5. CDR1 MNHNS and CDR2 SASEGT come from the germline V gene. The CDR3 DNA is TGTGCCAGCACCGACAGGGGACTCTCTGGAAACACCATATATTTT. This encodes CASTDRGLSGNTIYF.